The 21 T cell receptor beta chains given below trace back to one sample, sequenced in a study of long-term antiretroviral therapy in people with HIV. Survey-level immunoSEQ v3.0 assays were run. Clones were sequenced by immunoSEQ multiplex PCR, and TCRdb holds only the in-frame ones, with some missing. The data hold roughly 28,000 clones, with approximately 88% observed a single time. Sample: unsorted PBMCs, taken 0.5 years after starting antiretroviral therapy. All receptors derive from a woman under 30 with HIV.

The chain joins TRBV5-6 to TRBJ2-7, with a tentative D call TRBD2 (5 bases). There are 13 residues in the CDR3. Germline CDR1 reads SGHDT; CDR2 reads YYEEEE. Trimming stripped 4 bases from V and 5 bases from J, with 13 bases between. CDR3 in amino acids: CASSPYLRDEQYF. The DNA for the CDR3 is TGTGCCAGCAGCCCCTATTTGAGGGACGAGCAGTACTTC. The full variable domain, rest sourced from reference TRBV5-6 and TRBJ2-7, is DAGVTQSPTHLIKTRGQQVTLRCSPKSGHDTVSWYQQALGQGPQFIFQYYEEEERQRGNFPDRFSGHQFPNYSSELNVNALLLGDSALYLCASSPYLRDEQYFGPGTRLTVT.

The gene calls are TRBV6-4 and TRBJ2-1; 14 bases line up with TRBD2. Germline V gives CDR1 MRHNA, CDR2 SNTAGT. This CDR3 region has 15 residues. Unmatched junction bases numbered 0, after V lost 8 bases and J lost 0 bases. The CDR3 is CASGTSGSSYNEQFF. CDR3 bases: TGTGCCAGCGGGACTAGCGGGAGCTCCTACAATGAGCAGTTCTTC.

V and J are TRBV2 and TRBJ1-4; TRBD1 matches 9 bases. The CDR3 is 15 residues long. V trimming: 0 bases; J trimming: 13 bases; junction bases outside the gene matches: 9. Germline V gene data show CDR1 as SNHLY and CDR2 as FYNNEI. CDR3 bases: TGTGCCAGCAGTGAAGCCAACAGGGGGCAGGCGAGACTGTTTTTT. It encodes CASSEANRGQARLFF.

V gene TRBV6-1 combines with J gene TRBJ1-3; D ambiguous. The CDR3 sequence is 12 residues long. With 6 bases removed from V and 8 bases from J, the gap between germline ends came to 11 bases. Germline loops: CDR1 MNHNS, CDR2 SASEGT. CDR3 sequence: CASRVKVDTIYF. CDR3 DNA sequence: TGTGCCAGCAGAGTGAAGGTGGACACCATATATTTT.

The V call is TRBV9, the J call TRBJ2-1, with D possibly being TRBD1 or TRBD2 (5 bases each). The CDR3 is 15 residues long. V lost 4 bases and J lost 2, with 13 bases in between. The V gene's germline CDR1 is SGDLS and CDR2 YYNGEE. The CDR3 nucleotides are TGTGCCAGCAGCCCTGGGGGAACCGCCTACAATGAGCAGTTCTTC. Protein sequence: CASSPGGTAYNEQFF.

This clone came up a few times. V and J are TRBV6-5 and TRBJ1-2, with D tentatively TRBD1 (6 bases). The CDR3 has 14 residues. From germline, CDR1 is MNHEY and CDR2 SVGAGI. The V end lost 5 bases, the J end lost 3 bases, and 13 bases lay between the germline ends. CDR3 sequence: CASSDLGGYYGYTF. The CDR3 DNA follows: TGTGCCAGCAGTGACCTCGGGGGCTACTATGGCTACACCTTC.

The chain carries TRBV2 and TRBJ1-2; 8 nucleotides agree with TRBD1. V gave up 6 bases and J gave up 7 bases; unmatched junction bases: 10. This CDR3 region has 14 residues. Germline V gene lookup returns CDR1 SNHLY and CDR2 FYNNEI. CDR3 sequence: CASSRGQGSGGYTF. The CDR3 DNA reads TGTGCCAGCAGCCGAGGACAGGGTTCGGGTGGCTACACCTTC.

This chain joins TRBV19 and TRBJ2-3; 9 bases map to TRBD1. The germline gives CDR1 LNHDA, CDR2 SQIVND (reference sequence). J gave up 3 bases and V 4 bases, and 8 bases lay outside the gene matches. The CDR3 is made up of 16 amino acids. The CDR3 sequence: CASSTGTGQGTDTQYF. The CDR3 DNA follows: TGTGCCAGTAGTACCGGGACAGGGCAGGGGACAGATACGCAGTATTTT.

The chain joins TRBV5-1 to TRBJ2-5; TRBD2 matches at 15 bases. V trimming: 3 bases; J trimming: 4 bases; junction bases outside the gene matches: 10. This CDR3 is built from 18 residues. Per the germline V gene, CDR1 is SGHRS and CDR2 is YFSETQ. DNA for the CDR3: TGCGCCAGCAGCTCGGGACTAGCGGGAGGCCCTGTTGGAGAGACCCAGTACTTC. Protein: CASSSGLAGGPVGETQYF.

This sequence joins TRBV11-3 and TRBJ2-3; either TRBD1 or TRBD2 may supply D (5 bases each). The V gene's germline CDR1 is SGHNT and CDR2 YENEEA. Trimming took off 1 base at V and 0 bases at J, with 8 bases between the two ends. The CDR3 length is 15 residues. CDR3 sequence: CASSLGGPSTDTQYF. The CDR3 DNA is TGTGCCAGCAGCTTAGGGGGACCCAGCACAGATACGCAGTATTTT. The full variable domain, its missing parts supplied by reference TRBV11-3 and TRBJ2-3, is EAGVVQSPRYKIIEKKQPVAFWCNPISGHNTLYWYLQNLGQGPELLIRYENEEAVDDSQLPKDRFSAERLKGVDSTLKIQPAELGDSAVYLCASSLGGPSTDTQYFGPGTRLTVL.

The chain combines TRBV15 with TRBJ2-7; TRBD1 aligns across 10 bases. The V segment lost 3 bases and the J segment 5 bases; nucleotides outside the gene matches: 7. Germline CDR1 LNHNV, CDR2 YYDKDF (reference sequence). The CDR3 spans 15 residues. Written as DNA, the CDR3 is TGTGCCACCAGCAGGGGCCGGGACAGGGGTGACGAGCAGTACTTC. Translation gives CATSRGRDRGDEQYF.

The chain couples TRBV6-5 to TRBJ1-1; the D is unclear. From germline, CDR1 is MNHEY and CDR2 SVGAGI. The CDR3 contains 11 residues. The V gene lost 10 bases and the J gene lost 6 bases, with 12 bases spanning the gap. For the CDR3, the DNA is TGTGCCACCGGTCGTGAGTCTGAAGCTTTCTTT. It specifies CATGRESEAFF.

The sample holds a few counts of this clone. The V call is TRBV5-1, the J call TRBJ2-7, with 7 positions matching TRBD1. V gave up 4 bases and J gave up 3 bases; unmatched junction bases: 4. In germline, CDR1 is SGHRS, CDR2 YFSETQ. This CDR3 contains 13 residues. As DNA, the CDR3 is TGCGCCAGCAGCATCGGGACAGTCTACGAGCAGTACTTC. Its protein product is CASSIGTVYEQYF.

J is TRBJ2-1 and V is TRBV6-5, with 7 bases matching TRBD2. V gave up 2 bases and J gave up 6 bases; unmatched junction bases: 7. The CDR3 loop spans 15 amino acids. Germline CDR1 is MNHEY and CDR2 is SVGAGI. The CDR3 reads CASSYLGGVGNEQFF. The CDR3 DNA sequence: TGTGCCAGCAGTTACCTGGGGGGGGTGGGCAATGAGCAGTTCTTC.

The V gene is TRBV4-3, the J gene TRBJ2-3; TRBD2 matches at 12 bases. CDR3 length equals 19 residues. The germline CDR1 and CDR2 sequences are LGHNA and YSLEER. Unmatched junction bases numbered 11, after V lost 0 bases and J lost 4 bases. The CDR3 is CASSQDDTSGRQYADTQYF. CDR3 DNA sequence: TGCGCCAGCAGCCAAGATGATACTAGCGGGAGGCAATACGCAGATACGCAGTATTTT.

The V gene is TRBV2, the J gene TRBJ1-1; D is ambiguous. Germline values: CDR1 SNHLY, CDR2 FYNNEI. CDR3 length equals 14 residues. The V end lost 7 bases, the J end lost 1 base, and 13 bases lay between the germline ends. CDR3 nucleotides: TGTGCCAGCAATCGGGAATTTCGGAACACTGAAGCTTTCTTT. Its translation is CASNREFRNTEAFF.

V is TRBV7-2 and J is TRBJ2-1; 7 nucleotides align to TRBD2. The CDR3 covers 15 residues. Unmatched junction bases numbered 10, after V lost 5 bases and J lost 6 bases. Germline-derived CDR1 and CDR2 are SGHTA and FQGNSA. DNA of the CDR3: TGTGCCAGCAGCCCTAGCGGACTTACGGGCAATGAGCAGTTCTTC. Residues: CASSPSGLTGNEQFF.

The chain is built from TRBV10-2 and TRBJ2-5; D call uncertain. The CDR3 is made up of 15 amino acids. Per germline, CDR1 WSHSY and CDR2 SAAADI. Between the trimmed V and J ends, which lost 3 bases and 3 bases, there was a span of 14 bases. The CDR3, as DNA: TGCGCCAGCAGTGATTTAGCACGGGCGGAAGAGACCCAGTACTTC. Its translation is CASSDLARAEETQYF.

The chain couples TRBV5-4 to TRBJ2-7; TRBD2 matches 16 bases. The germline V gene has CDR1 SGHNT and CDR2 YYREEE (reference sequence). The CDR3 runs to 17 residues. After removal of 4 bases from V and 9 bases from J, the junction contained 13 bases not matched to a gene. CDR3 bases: TGTGCCAGCAGCCTGGGACTAGCGGGAGGGGTACGGGAAGGGCAGTACTTC. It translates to CASSLGLAGGVREGQYF.

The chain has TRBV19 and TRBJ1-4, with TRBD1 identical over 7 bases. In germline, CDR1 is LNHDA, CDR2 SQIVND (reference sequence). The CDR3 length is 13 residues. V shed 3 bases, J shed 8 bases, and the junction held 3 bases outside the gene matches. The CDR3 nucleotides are TGTGCCAGTAGTATTAACAGGGGAGAAAAACTGTTTTTT. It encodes CASSINRGEKLFF.

In nucleotides, the CDR3 is TGCGCCAGCAGCCGTAATGGACAGTCCACCGGGGAGCTGTTTTTT. Protein: CASSRNGQSTGELFF. This chain links TRBV5-1 with TRBJ2-2; weak D call: TRBD1 (6 bases). The CDR3 covers 15 residues. Trimming stripped 4 bases from V and 4 bases from J, with 14 bases between. Germline assignment: CDR1 SGHRS and CDR2 YFSETQ.